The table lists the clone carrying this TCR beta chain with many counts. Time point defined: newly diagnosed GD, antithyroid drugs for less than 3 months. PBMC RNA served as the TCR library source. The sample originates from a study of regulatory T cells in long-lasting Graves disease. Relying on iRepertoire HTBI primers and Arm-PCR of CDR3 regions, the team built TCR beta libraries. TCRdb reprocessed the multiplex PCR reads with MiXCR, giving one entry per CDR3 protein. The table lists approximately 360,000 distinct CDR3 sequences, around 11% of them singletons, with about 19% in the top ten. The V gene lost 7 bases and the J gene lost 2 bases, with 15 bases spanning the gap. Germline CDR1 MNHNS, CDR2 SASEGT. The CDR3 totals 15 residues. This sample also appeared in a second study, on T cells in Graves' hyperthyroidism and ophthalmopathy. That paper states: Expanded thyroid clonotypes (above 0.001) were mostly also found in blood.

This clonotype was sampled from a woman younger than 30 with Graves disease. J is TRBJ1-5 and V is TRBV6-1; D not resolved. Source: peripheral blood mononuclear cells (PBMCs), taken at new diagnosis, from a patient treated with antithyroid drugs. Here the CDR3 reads CASTLGGPGNQPQHF. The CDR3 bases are TGTGCCAGCACTCTAGGAGGTCCGGGCAATCAGCCCCAGCATTTT.